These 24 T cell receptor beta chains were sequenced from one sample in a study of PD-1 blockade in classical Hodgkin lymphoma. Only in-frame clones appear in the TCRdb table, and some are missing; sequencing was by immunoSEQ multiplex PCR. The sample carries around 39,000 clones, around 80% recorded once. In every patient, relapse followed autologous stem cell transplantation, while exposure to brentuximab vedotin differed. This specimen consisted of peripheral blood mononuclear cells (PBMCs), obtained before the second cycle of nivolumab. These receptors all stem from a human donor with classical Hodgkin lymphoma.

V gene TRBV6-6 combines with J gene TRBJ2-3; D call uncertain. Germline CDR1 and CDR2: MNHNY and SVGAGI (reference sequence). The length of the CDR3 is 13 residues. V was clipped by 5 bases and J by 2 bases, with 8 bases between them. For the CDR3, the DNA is TGTGCCAGCAGTCTAACGTCCACAGATACGCAGTATTTT. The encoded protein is CASSLTSTDTQYF.

The CDR3 DNA is TGTGCCAGCAGCTTAGTACAGGGGGCGTATGAGCAGTACTTC. This sequence encodes CASSLVQGAYEQYF. The chain joins TRBV7-8 to TRBJ2-7, with TRBD1 matching 9 bases. CDR1 is SGHVS, CDR2 FQNEAQ, per germline. The trim removed 1 base at V and 7 bases at J, leaving 5 bases unmatched. The CDR3 has 14 residues.

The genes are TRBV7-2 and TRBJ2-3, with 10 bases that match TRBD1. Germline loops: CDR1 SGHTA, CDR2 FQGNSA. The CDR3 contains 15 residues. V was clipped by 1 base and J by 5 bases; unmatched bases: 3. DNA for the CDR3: TGTGCCAGCAGCTTAGGGGACAGGGGTGGAGATACGCAGTATTTT. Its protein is CASSLGDRGGDTQYF.

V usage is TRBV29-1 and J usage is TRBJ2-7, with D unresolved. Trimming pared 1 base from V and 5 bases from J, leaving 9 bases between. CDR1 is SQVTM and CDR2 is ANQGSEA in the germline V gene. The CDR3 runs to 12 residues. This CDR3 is CSVEVRAHEQYF. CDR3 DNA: TGCAGCGTTGAAGTAAGGGCCCACGAGCAGTACTTC.

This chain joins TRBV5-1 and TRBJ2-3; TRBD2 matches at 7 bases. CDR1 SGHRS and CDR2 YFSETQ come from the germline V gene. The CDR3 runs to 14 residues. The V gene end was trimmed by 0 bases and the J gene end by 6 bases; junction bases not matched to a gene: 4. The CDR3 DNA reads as TGCGCCAGCAGCTTGGCGGCGGGGGAGGATACGCAGTATTTT. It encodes CASSLAAGEDTQYF.

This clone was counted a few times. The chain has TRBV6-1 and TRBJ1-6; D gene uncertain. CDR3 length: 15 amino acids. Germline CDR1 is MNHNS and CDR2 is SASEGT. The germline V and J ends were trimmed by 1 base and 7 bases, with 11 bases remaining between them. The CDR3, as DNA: TGTGCCAGCAGTGAAGAAGCTCGACCGAATTCACCCCTCCACTTT. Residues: CASSEEARPNSPLHF.

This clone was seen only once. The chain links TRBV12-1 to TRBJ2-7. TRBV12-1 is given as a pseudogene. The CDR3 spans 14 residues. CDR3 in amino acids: CASSHRDASYEQYF. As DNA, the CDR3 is TGTGCCAGCAGCCACCGGGACGCTTCCTACGAGCAGTACTTC.

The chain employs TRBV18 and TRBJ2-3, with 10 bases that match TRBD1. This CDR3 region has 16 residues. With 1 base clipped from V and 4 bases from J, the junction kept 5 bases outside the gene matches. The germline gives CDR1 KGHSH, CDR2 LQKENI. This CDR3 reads CASSPQGQGRADTQYF. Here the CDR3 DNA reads TGTGCCAGCTCACCACAGGGACAGGGGAGGGCAGATACGCAGTATTTT.

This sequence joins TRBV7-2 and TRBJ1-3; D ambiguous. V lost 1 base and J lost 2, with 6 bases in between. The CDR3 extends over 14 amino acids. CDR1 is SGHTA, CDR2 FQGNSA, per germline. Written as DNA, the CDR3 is TGTGCCAGCAGCTTAGATTCAACTGGAAACACCATATATTTT. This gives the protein CASSLDSTGNTIYF.

The CDR3 sequence is CASSLMGDSDTQYF. DNA for the CDR3: TGTGCCAGCAGCTTAATGGGGGACTCAGATACGCAGTATTTT. V and J are TRBV7-6 and TRBJ2-3; the D gene is possibly TRBD2 (6 bases). Trimming stripped 2 bases from V and 4 bases from J, with 10 bases between. Germline-derived CDR1 and CDR2 are SGHVS and FNYEAQ. This CDR3 comprises 14 residues.

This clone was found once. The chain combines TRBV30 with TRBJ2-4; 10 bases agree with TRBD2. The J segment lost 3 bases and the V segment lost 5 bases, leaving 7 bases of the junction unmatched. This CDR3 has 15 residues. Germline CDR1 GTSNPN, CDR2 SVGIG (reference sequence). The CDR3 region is CAWGTSGAYKNIQYF. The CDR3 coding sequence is TGTGCCTGGGGTACTAGCGGGGCTTACAAAAACATTCAGTACTTC.

Written as DNA, the CDR3 is TGTGCCAGCAGCTCGGGACAGGGAAGGACGCAGCCCCAGCATTTT. As protein: CASSSGQGRTQPQHF. This rearrangement joins TRBV7-6 to TRBJ1-5, with TRBD1 matching over 9 bases. V was clipped by 4 bases and J by 7 bases; unmatched bases: 8. The CDR3 has 15 amino acids. The germline V gene has CDR1 SGHVS and CDR2 FNYEAQ.

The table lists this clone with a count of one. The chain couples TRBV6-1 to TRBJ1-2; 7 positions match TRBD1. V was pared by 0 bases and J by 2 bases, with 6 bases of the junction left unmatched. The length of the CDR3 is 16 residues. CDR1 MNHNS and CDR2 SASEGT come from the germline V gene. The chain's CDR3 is CASSEALAGQNYGYTF. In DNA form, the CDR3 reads TGTGCCAGCAGTGAAGCATTGGCGGGACAGAACTATGGCTACACCTTC.

DNA of the CDR3: TGCGCCAGCAGCTATAGCGGGGAGCTGTTTTTT. Its protein is CASSYSGELFF. This chain links TRBV4-3 with TRBJ2-2; D ambiguous. The CDR3 length is 11 residues. Trimming removed 5 bases at V and 7 bases at J, with 5 bases between. The V gene's germline CDR1 is LGHNA and CDR2 YSLEER.

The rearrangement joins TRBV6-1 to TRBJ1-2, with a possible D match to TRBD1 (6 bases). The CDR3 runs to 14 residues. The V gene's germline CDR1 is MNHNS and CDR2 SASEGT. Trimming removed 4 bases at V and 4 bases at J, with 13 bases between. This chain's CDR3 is CASSASSRGYGYTF. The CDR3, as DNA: TGTGCCAGCAGTGCATCCAGCAGGGGCTATGGCTACACCTTC.

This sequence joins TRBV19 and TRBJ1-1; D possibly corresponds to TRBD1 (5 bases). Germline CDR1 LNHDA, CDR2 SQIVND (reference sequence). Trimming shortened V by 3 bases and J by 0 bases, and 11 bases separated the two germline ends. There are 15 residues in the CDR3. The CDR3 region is CASSIAWGMNTEAFF. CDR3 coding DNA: TGTGCCAGTAGTATCGCTTGGGGCATGAACACTGAAGCTTTCTTT. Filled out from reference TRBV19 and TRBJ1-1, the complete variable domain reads DGGITQSPKYLFRKEGQNVTLSCEQNLNHDAMYWYRQDPGQGLRLIYYSQIVNDFQKGDIAEGYSVSREKKESFPLTVTSAQKNPTAFYLCASSIAWGMNTEAFFGQGTRLTVV.

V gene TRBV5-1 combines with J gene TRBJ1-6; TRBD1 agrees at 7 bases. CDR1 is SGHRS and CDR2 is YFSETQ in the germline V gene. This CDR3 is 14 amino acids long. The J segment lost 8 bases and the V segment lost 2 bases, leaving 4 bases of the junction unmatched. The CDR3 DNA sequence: TGCGCCAGCAGCTTTACAGGGGAAGATTCACCCCTCCACTTT. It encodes CASSFTGEDSPLHF.

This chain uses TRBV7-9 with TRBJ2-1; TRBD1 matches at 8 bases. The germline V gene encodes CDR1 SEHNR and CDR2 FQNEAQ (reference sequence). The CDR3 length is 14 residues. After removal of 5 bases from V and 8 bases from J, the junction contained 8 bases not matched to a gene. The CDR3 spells CASSAPDRVHEQFF. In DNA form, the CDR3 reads TGTGCCAGCAGCGCCCCGGACAGGGTCCATGAGCAGTTCTTC.

As DNA, the CDR3 is TGTGCCAGCAGACTAGCGGGGGGCAATGAGCAGTTCTTC. Its translation: CASRLAGGNEQFF. This chain links TRBV6-4 with TRBJ2-1, with TRBD2 matching 12 bases. CDR3 length: 13 residues. V lost 6 bases and J lost 6; bases outside the gene matches: 0. Germline lookup yields CDR1 MRHNA and CDR2 SNTAGT.

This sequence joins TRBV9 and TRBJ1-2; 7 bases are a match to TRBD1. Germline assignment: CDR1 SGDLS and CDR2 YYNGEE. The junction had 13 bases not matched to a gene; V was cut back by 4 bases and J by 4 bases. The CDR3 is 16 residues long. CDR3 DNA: TGTGCCAGCAGCCCAGACGGGACAGCGAGGGTCTATGGCTACACCTTC. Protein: CASSPDGTARVYGYTF.

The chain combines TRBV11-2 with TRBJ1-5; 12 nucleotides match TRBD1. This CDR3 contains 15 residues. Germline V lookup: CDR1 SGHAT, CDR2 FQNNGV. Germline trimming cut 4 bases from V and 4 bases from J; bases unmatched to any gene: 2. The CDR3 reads CASSWGQGANQPQHF. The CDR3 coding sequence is TGTGCCAGCAGCTGGGGACAGGGGGCGAATCAGCCCCAGCATTTT.

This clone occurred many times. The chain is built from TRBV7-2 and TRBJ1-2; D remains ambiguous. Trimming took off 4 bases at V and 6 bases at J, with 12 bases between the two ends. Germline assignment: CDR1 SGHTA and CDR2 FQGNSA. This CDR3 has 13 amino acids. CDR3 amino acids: CASSSEVWHGYTF. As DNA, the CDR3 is TGTGCCAGCAGCTCCGAGGTATGGCATGGCTACACCTTC.

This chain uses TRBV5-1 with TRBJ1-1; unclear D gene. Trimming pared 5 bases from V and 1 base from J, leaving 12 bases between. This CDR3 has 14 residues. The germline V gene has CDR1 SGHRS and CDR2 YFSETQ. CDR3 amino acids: CASSDPGRNTEAFF. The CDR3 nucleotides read TGCGCCAGCAGTGATCCGGGGAGGAACACTGAAGCTTTCTTT.

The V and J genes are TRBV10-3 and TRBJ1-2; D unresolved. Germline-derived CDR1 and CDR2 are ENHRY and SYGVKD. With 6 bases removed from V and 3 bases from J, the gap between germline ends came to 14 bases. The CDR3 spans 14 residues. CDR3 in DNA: TGTGCCATCAGACCGAATTCTCGGGACTATGGCTACACCTTC. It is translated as CAIRPNSRDYGYTF.